These 32 T cell receptor beta chains share one sample of origin, sequenced in a study of T cell responses to AZD1222 COVID-19 vaccine. Measured with immunoSEQ multiplex PCR; TCRdb has only the in-frame clones, and not every one. In the table there are 95,000 to 100,000 clones, roughly 84% of which are singletons. The sample here was peripheral blood, taken on day 0 of AZD1222 vaccination. These receptors were obtained from an adult in good health.

V usage is TRBV5-6 and J usage is TRBJ2-7; no definite D call. Germline V gives CDR1 SGHDT, CDR2 YYEEEE. This CDR3 is 13 amino acids long. Between the trimmed V and J ends, which lost 1 base and 2 bases, there was a span of 7 bases. For the CDR3, the DNA is TGTGCCAGCAGCTTGTGGTCCGCCTACGAGCAGTACTTC. Residues: CASSLWSAYEQYF. The variable domain in full, completed from reference TRBV5-6 and TRBJ2-7, reads DAGVTQSPTHLIKTRGQQVTLRCSPKSGHDTVSWYQQALGQGPQFIFQYYEEEERQRGNFPDRFSGHQFPNYSSELNVNALLLGDSALYLCASSLWSAYEQYFGPGTRLTVT.

V and J are TRBV27 and TRBJ2-7; possibly TRBD2 for D (5 bases). Between the trimmed V and J ends, which lost 9 bases and 4 bases, there was a span of 19 bases. The CDR3 has 14 amino acids. The V gene's germline CDR1 is MNHEY and CDR2 SMNVEV (reference sequence). The CDR3, as DNA: TGTGCCAGTGGTGAAGGGAGATCGGCGTACGAGCAGTACTTC. Residues: CASGEGRSAYEQYF.

The sample holds a few counts of this clone. The gene calls are TRBV30 and TRBJ1-2; tentative D call: TRBD1 (5 bases). Per germline, CDR1 GTSNPN and CDR2 SVGIG (reference sequence). V lost 2 bases, J lost 2 bases, and 9 bases lay in between. This CDR3 spans 13 amino acids. CDR3 DNA sequence: TGTGCCTGGAGTTTCCAGGGAAACTATGGCTACACCTTC. It encodes CAWSFQGNYGYTF.

This chain joins TRBV19 and TRBJ2-7, with 12 positions matching TRBD1. Germline V gives CDR1 LNHDA, CDR2 SQIVND (reference sequence). After removal of 4 bases from V and 4 bases from J, the junction contained 5 bases not matched to a gene. The CDR3 covers 15 residues. The CDR3 nucleotides read TGTGCCAGTAGTACCGGGACAGGGGGCTATTACGAGCAGTACTTC. Translation gives CASSTGTGGYYEQYF.

This chain joins TRBV19 and TRBJ1-5, with 7 positions matching TRBD1. Germline-derived CDR1 and CDR2 are LNHDA and SQIVND (reference sequence). V lost 3 bases, J lost 0 bases, and 5 bases stayed unmatched. The CDR3 is 16 amino acids. For the CDR3, the DNA is TGTGCCAGTAGTATCCGGGACAGTAATAGCAATCAGCCCCAGCATTTT. As protein: CASSIRDSNSNQPQHF.

This clone was seen a handful of times. The chain uses TRBV11-2 and TRBJ2-7; perhaps TRBD2 as D (5 bases). The CDR3 length is 16 residues. Trimming pared 0 bases from V and 7 bases from J, leaving 19 bases between. Per the germline V gene, CDR1 is SGHAT and CDR2 is FQNNGV. The CDR3 is CASSLDQTRALVEQYF. The CDR3, as DNA: TGTGCCAGCAGCTTAGATCAGACGCGGGCCCTAGTAGAGCAGTACTTC.

The V call is TRBV4-1, the J call TRBJ1-1, with D unresolved. Deletions cut 0 bases from V and 4 bases from J, with 12 bases between. This CDR3 is built from 15 residues. The germline CDR1 and CDR2 sequences are MGHRA and YSYEKL. The CDR3 protein is CASSQDVRGSTEAFF. In nucleotides, the CDR3 is TGCGCCAGCAGCCAAGACGTTAGAGGGTCCACTGAAGCTTTCTTT.

CDR3 sequence: CASSLGTAEAFF. CDR3 bases: TGTGCCAGCAGCCTTGGGACCGCTGAAGCTTTCTTT. This chain connects TRBV6-2 or TRBV6-3 to TRBJ1-1; tentatively, D is TRBD1 (5 bases). The length of the CDR3 is 12 residues. Trimming took 6 bases from V and 6 from J, leaving 11 bases between them. Per the germline V gene, CDR1 is MNHEY and CDR2 is SVGEGT.

V and J are TRBV6-2 or TRBV6-3 and TRBJ2-1; possibly TRBD1 for D (6 bases). From germline, CDR1 is MNHEY and CDR2 SVGEGT. The CDR3 has 15 residues. Trimming pared 5 bases from V and 1 base from J, leaving 12 bases between. In nucleotides, the CDR3 is TGTGCCAGCAGTCCGGGACATCCTTCCTACAATGAGCAGTTCTTC. This codes for CASSPGHPSYNEQFF.

The CDR3 loop reads CASSRRTYNEQFF. The CDR3 nucleotides read TGTGCCAGCAGCCGAAGGACCTACAATGAGCAGTTCTTC. J is TRBJ2-1 and V is TRBV5-8; D gene unclear. Germline assignment: CDR1 SGHTS and CDR2 YDEGEE. V lost 4 bases, J lost 2 bases, and 7 bases lay in between. The CDR3 runs 13 residues.

The rearrangement joins TRBV24-1 to TRBJ1-2; no clear D. CDR1 and CDR2 from the germline V gene are KGHDR and SFDVKD. V dropped 5 bases and J dropped 8 bases, with 11 bases sitting between them. The CDR3 covers 12 residues. CDR3 nucleotide sequence: TGTGCCACCAGTGCCGGCGGTAAAGGCTACACCTTC. It encodes CATSAGGKGYTF.

For the CDR3, the DNA is TGTGCCAGCAAGGAGAGCAATCAGCCCCAGCATTTT. Its protein is CASKESNQPQHF. V is TRBV28 and J is TRBJ1-5; D unresolved. Trimming stripped 7 bases from V and 1 base from J, with 5 bases between. CDR3 length: 12 residues. Germline V gene sequence: CDR1 MDHEN, CDR2 SYDVKM.

In this sample, this clone turned up many times. The chain carries TRBV30 and TRBJ1-3, with no clear D. The V gene lost 5 bases and the J gene lost 0 bases, with 14 bases spanning the gap. The CDR3 runs 15 residues. Germline CDR1 is GTSNPN and CDR2 is SVGIG (reference sequence). CDR3 sequence (DNA): TGTGCCTGGGCAAAGCGCAGGAACTCTGGAAACACCATATATTTT. Translating it yields CAWAKRRNSGNTIYF.

This clone appeared a single time. The chain links TRBV10-3 to TRBJ1-1, with 10 bases lining up with TRBD1. The junction had 9 bases not matched to a gene; V was cut back by 11 bases and J by 3 bases. The V gene's germline CDR1 is ENHRY and CDR2 SYGVKD. The CDR3 spans 14 residues. The CDR3 reads CAVDRGLGDTEAFF. The CDR3 coding sequence is TGTGCCGTTGACAGGGGGCTTGGGGACACTGAAGCTTTCTTT.

This clone was seen a single time. V gene TRBV11-2 combines with J gene TRBJ2-7; 7 bases map to TRBD1. The CDR3 length is 14 residues. The germline gives CDR1 SGHAT, CDR2 FQNNGV. The V gene end was trimmed by 5 bases and the J gene end by 6 bases; junction bases not matched to a gene: 10. CDR3 sequence (DNA): TGTGCCAGCAGCCCTAGATCGAGGGGGCGCGAGCAGTACTTC. Its translation is CASSPRSRGREQYF.

This chain links TRBV6-2 or TRBV6-3 with TRBJ1-1; D not certain. Germline V gene data show CDR1 as MNHEY and CDR2 as SVGEGT. Trimming left V 5 bases short and J 4 bases short, with 14 bases between. The length of the CDR3 is 14 residues. The CDR3 sequence is CASSIGWRGTEAFF. The CDR3 nucleotides are TGTGCCAGCAGTATCGGCTGGCGCGGCACTGAAGCTTTCTTT.

The rearrangement links TRBV24-1 to TRBJ2-7, with 7 nucleotides matching TRBD1. The CDR3 loop spans 14 amino acids. V dropped 4 bases and J dropped 4; count of bases not matched to a gene: 6. The V gene's germline CDR1 is KGHDR and CDR2 SFDVKD. The CDR3, as DNA: TGTGCCACCAGTGAAATGGACAGGCCTTACGAGCAGTACTTC. Translated: CATSEMDRPYEQYF.

This clone was recorded once. The chain employs TRBV19 and TRBJ1-5, with D perhaps matching TRBD1 (6 bases). The CDR3 is made up of 14 amino acids. The V end was cut by 5 bases, the J end by 1 base, with 9 bases between. Germline CDR1 LNHDA, CDR2 SQIVND (reference sequence). The CDR3 region has the DNA TGTGCCAGTAGTCTTGGACAGAGCAATCAGCCCCAGCATTTT. Translated, it gives CASSLGQSNQPQHF.

The chain joins TRBV28 to TRBJ1-4; D gene uncertain. Germline CDR1 is MDHEN and CDR2 is SYDVKM. The germline V and J ends were trimmed by 4 bases and 11 bases, with 14 bases remaining between them. The CDR3 consists of 13 residues. The CDR3 DNA is TGTGCCAGCAGTTCCCCACGGACGTGGAAACTGTTTTTT. Protein product: CASSSPRTWKLFF.

This chain joins TRBV28 and TRBJ2-5, with TRBD1 matching over 11 bases. Germline trimming cut 6 bases from V and 5 bases from J; bases unmatched to any gene: 5. The CDR3 sequence is 14 residues long. Per germline, CDR1 MDHEN and CDR2 SYDVKM. The CDR3 spells CASSRDRGEETQYF. The DNA of the CDR3 is TGTGCCAGCAGCAGGGACAGGGGGGAGGAGACCCAGTACTTC.

This clone was picked up one time. In DNA form, the CDR3 reads TGTGCCACCAGCACCGACGTTTATTCTGGAAACACCATATATTTT. Translated: CATSTDVYSGNTIYF. The rearrangement uses TRBV15 and TRBJ1-3; D not certain. Germline V gene sequence: CDR1 LNHNV, CDR2 YYDKDF (reference sequence). Trimming removed 4 bases at V and 1 base at J, with 11 bases between. This CDR3 is built from 15 residues.

This clone was detected a few times. J is TRBJ1-4 and V is TRBV7-2; D might be TRBD1 (6 bases). Germline lookup yields CDR1 SGHTA and CDR2 FQGNSA. V was clipped by 2 bases and J by 5 bases, with 12 bases between them. This CDR3 comprises 15 residues. The CDR3 nucleotides read TGTGCCAGCAGCTTACAAGTCAGGGGAAATGAAAAACTGTTTTTT. It yields the protein CASSLQVRGNEKLFF.

The V call is TRBV10-3, the J call TRBJ2-7, with TRBD2 matching over 7 bases. Germline CDR1 is ENHRY and CDR2 is SYGVKD. This CDR3 region has 14 residues. Unmatched junction bases numbered 11, after V lost 7 bases and J lost 5 bases. CDR3: CAIMGGGMADEQYF. The CDR3 region has the DNA TGTGCCATCATGGGGGGGGGTATGGCGGACGAGCAGTACTTC.

The chain carries TRBV27 and TRBJ1-4; 7 nucleotides line up with TRBD1. Unmatched junction bases numbered 8, after V lost 6 bases and J lost 7 bases. This CDR3 has 14 residues. Germline V gene lookup returns CDR1 MNHEY and CDR2 SMNVEV (reference sequence). CDR3 in amino acids: CASSRRGRGEKLFF. CDR3 DNA sequence: TGTGCCAGCAGCCGAAGGGGGCGGGGTGAAAAACTGTTTTTT.

The CDR3, as DNA: TGTGCCAGCAGCGTCGGGACAGGAGGACAAGAGACCCAGTACTTC. As protein: CASSVGTGGQETQYF. The chain uses TRBV9 and TRBJ2-5; the match to TRBD1 covers 8 bases. This CDR3 spans 15 amino acids. The J segment lost 2 bases and the V segment lost 2 bases, leaving 5 bases of the junction unmatched. Germline-derived CDR1 and CDR2 are SGDLS and YYNGEE.

V is TRBV27 and J is TRBJ2-7; 12 bases agree with TRBD2. There are 15 residues in the CDR3. The J segment lost 4 bases and the V segment lost 7 bases, leaving 8 bases of the junction unmatched. Germline lookup yields CDR1 MNHEY and CDR2 SMNVEV (reference sequence). Written as DNA, the CDR3 is TGTGCCAGCAATTCAGGACTAGCGGGATGGTACGAGCAGTACTTC. This codes for CASNSGLAGWYEQYF.

The DNA for the CDR3 is TGCGCCAGCAGCTTGGGCACGGGGGGGTACCAAGAGACCCAGTACTTC. It specifies CASSLGTGGYQETQYF. V and J are TRBV5-1 and TRBJ2-5; 8 bases map to TRBD2. The CDR3 extends over 16 amino acids. With V trimmed by 0 bases and J by 0 bases, 4 bases remained unmatched. CDR1 and CDR2 from the germline V gene are SGHRS and YFSETQ.

This clone was recorded only once. This sequence joins TRBV7-3 and TRBJ2-1; D not certain. V lost 1 base to trimming and J lost 6 bases, with 10 bases between them. The CDR3 extends over 14 amino acids. The V gene's germline CDR1 is SGHTA and CDR2 FQGTGA. The CDR3 protein is CASSLSPALNEQFF. The CDR3 DNA follows: TGTGCCAGCAGCTTAAGTCCAGCCCTCAATGAGCAGTTCTTC.

This chain joins TRBV30 and TRBJ2-2; D may be TRBD1 (5 bases). CDR1 and CDR2 from the germline V gene are GTSNPN and SVGIG (reference sequence). There are 13 residues in the CDR3. Trimming shortened V by 5 bases and J by 1 base, and 8 bases separated the two germline ends. CDR3 sequence reads: CAWDSVNTGELFF. CDR3 nucleotides: TGTGCCTGGGACAGCGTGAACACCGGGGAGCTGTTTTTT. The whole variable domain, remainder taken from reference TRBV30 and TRBJ2-2, is SQTIHQWPATLVQPVGSPLSLECTVEGTSNPNLYWYRQAAGRGLQLLFYSVGIGQISSEVPQNLSASRPQDRQFILSSKKLLLSDSGFYLCAWDSVNTGELFFGEGSRLTVL.

V usage is TRBV7-2 and J usage is TRBJ1-6, with a tentative D call TRBD1 (5 bases). V was pared by 4 bases and J by 9 bases, with 13 bases between. Germline lookup yields CDR1 SGHTA and CDR2 FQGNSA. This CDR3 has 14 amino acids. CDR3 bases: TGTGCCAGCAGCTCGGAAGCTAGGGGTTCACCCCTCCACTTT. Protein sequence: CASSSEARGSPLHF.

J is TRBJ1-3 and V is TRBV6-5; tentative D call: TRBD1 (6 bases). The germline CDR1 and CDR2 sequences are MNHEY and SVGAGI. V was clipped by 6 bases and J by 9 bases, with 15 bases between them. There are 13 residues in the CDR3. The CDR3 nucleotides read TGTGCCAGCAGGAGGTCGAGGGGGACCACCATATATTTT. Amino acid sequence: CASRRSRGTTIYF.

This chain joins TRBV18 and TRBJ2-7; D gene unclear. Trimming removed 6 bases from V and 5 bases from J, with 20 bases in between. The CDR3 has 15 residues. Germline CDR1 is KGHSH and CDR2 is LQKENI. The CDR3 region is CASSPTLIPQNEQYF. In DNA, the CDR3 is TGTGCCAGCTCCCCGACATTGATCCCCCAAAACGAGCAGTACTTC. Drawing the rest from reference TRBV18 and TRBJ2-7, the complete variable domain is NAGVMQNPRHLVRRRGQEARLRCSPMKGHSHVYWYRQLPEEGLKFMVYLQKENIIDESGMPKERFSAEFPKEGPSILRIQQVVRGDSAAYFCASSPTLIPQNEQYFGPGTRLTVT.